Described below is a single T cell receptor beta chain sequence and its context. The entry originates in a study of T cell changes during pregnancy in multiple sclerosis. Germline V gene sequence: CDR1 SGHNT, CDR2 YYREEE (reference sequence). This CDR3 region has 15 residues. V was cut by 1 base and J by 5 bases, with 15 bases left in between. Sequencing was performed with immunoSEQ multiplex PCR; in TCRdb, only in-frame clones are kept and a portion is missing. Among more than 50,000 clones listed, approximately 92% were seen once. The material sequenced was peripheral blood, taken after pregnancy. The genes are TRBV5-4 and TRBJ1-2; a possible D gene is TRBD1 (6 bases). The TCR comes from a female donor in good health, enrolled as a control in a pregnancy study. Here the CDR3 reads CASSLYEGQGYGYTF. CDR3 DNA: TGTGCCAGCAGCTTGTACGAGGGCCAGGGGTATGGCTACACCTTC.